This paragraph reports one TCR beta chain. Its specificity is unknown. This entry comes from a study of T cell responses to AZD1222 COVID-19 vaccine. Study-wide findings and caveats: Donors, mostly white British, included more females; clonal diversity was possibly underestimated. A rise in Spike-specific TCR breadth and depth followed two AZD1222 doses.

V lost 4 bases, J lost 8 bases, and 15 bases lay in between. This CDR3 has 14 residues. Per the germline V gene, CDR1 is LGHDT and CDR2 is YNNKEL (reference sequence). The method was immunoSEQ multiplex PCR; TCRdb's version includes in-frame clones alone and lacks a portion of them. Of 110,000 to 150,000 clones listed, 85% to 95% were seen once; the top ten hold roughly 12%. Material: peripheral blood, obtained after recovery from COVID-19. The chain has TRBV3-1 (or the pseudogene TRBV3-2) and TRBJ2-1, with TRBD2 as a possible D gene (6 bases). The receptor was isolated from an adult who had recovered from COVID-19. CDR3 sequence reads: CASSPGGVDHEQFF. The CDR3 nucleotides read TGTGCCAGCAGCCCCGGAGGGGTTGACCATGAGCAGTTCTTC.